The 20 T cell receptor beta chains below all came from one sample that was sequenced in a study of CD8 T cells in Susac syndrome. Random hexamers primed reverse transcription of about 0.5 to 1 ug RNA. MiXCR, run by TCRdb on the immunoSEQ multiplex PCR reads, gives a single entry per CDR3 protein. Among approximately 200,000 distinct CDR3 sequences, approximately 95% were seen once, and the ten largest hold approximately 0.082%. The sample taken for sequencing was CD4+ T cells from PBMCs. These TCRs come from a human donor with multiple sclerosis.

V and J are TRBV20-1 and TRBJ2-3, with 7 bases lining up with TRBD2. V gave up 5 bases and J gave up 8 bases; unmatched junction bases: 16. From germline, CDR1 is DFQATT and CDR2 SNEGSKA (reference sequence). The CDR3 spans 15 residues. CDR3 coding DNA: TGCAGTGCTCCTCACGGGGGGTTGGGATTGGCTACGCAGTATTTT. Translating gives CSAPHGGLGLATQYF.

In DNA form, the CDR3 reads TGTGCCACCAGCAGAGAACTCGGGCGTATTGGCTACACCTTC. It codes for CATSRELGRIGYTF. The chain couples TRBV15 to TRBJ1-2; no clear D. Trimming stripped 0 bases from V and 7 bases from J, with 12 bases between. Germline V gene sequence: CDR1 LNHNV, CDR2 YYDKDF (reference sequence). This CDR3 is 14 amino acids long.

The chain carries TRBV3-1 and TRBJ2-1, with D possibly matching TRBD1 (6 bases). V lost 1 base to trimming and J lost 10 bases, with 17 bases between them. The germline gives CDR1 LGHDT, CDR2 YNNKEL (reference sequence). This CDR3 is 15 amino acids long. The CDR3: CASSQVGALLGEQFF. The CDR3 DNA reads TGTGCCAGCAGCCAAGTGGGGGCCTTACTGGGGGAGCAGTTCTTC.

This chain uses TRBV6-5 with TRBJ2-7; weak D call: TRBD2 (6 bases). This CDR3 comprises 15 residues. Germline CDR1 and CDR2: MNHEY and SVGAGI. V lost 5 bases, J lost 5 bases, and 19 bases lay in between. The CDR3, as DNA: TGTGCCAGCAGTCCCCCCCTCGGGGGTGCAAACGAGCAGTACTTC. This gives the protein CASSPPLGGANEQYF.

The rearrangement links TRBV2 to TRBJ2-1; D is undetermined. Trimming cost V 5 bases and J 0 bases, with 8 bases left between them. The germline V gene encodes CDR1 SNHLY and CDR2 FYNNEI. The CDR3 extends over 14 amino acids. This CDR3 is CASSLLSSYNEQFF. The CDR3 nucleotides read TGTGCCAGCAGTCTTTTGAGCTCCTACAATGAGCAGTTCTTC.

The chain recombines TRBV30 with TRBJ1-6, with 8 bases identical to TRBD1. Unmatched junction bases numbered 9, after V lost 4 bases and J lost 7 bases. The CDR3 runs to 15 residues. Germline values: CDR1 GTSNPN, CDR2 SVGIG (reference sequence). The chain's CDR3 is CAWTEGDRRNSPLHF. DNA of the CDR3: TGTGCCTGGACCGAGGGGGACAGGAGAAATTCACCCCTCCACTTT.

This clonotype was recorded only once. This rearrangement joins TRBV2 to TRBJ2-3, with D possibly TRBD2 on 7 matching bases. Trimming removed 11 bases at V and 5 bases at J, with 20 bases between. The CDR3 totals 14 residues. The germline V gene has CDR1 SNHLY and CDR2 FYNNEI. The CDR3: CAGMRGTRGDTQYF. DNA of the CDR3: TGTGCCGGAATGCGGGGGACCAGGGGAGATACGCAGTATTTT.

This chain connects TRBV27 to TRBJ2-3, with 10 positions matching TRBD1. The CDR3 covers 15 residues. The germline V gene encodes CDR1 MNHEY and CDR2 SMNVEV (reference sequence). The V segment lost 5 bases and the J segment 6 bases; nucleotides outside the gene matches: 8. The CDR3 here is CASSKWDRGGDTQYF. CDR3 DNA: TGTGCCAGCAGTAAATGGGACAGGGGAGGGGATACGCAGTATTTT.

V usage is TRBV3-1 and J usage is TRBJ1-4, with 8 bases aligning to TRBD1. Germline V gene lookup returns CDR1 LGHDT and CDR2 YNNKEL (reference sequence). The CDR3 has 15 amino acids. With 3 bases clipped from V and 7 bases from J, the junction kept 7 bases outside the gene matches. CDR3 residues: CASSQYGQGGEKLFF. CDR3 nucleotides: TGTGCCAGCAGCCAGTACGGACAGGGAGGTGAAAAACTGTTTTTT.

The rearrangement links TRBV2 to TRBJ1-1, with a weak D call TRBD1 (5 bases). This CDR3 is built from 14 residues. CDR1 SNHLY and CDR2 FYNNEI come from the germline V gene. V gave up 4 bases and J gave up 1 base, with 10 bases separating them. The CDR3 bases are TGTGCCAGCAGTGTGGGGCGGACGAACACTGAAGCTTTCTTT. Its protein is CASSVGRTNTEAFF.

The rearrangement joins TRBV27 to TRBJ1-6; 9 bases line up with TRBD1. V was pared by 5 bases and J by 5 bases, with 1 base of the junction left unmatched. CDR3 length: 14 residues. Germline CDR1 reads MNHEY; CDR2 reads SMNVEV (reference sequence). Written as DNA, the CDR3 is TGTGCCAGCAGTCGGGACAGGGATAATTCACCCCTCCACTTT. It is translated as CASSRDRDNSPLHF.

The J gene is TRBJ2-5, the V gene TRBV19; D gene ambiguous. The germline V gene encodes CDR1 LNHDA and CDR2 SQIVND (reference sequence). Trimming stripped 5 bases from V and 9 bases from J, with 16 bases between. This CDR3 has 13 residues. The CDR3 loop reads CASSVVLQSSQYF. DNA of the CDR3: TGTGCCAGTAGTGTGGTGCTACAGTCGTCCCAGTACTTC. Supplemented by reference TRBV19 and TRBJ2-5, the full variable domain reads DGGITQSPKYLFRKEGQNVTLSCEQNLNHDAMYWYRQDPGQGLRLIYYSQIVNDFQKGDIAEGYSVSREKKESFPLTVTSAQKNPTAFYLCASSVVLQSSQYFGPGTRLLVL.

V gene TRBV19 combines with J gene TRBJ2-1; D possibly corresponds to TRBD2 (5 bases). CDR3 length equals 14 residues. In germline, CDR1 is LNHDA, CDR2 SQIVND (reference sequence). The V end was cut by 3 bases, the J end by 5 bases, with 11 bases between. The CDR3: CASSIARDNNEQFF. The CDR3 DNA follows: TGTGCCAGTAGTATCGCGAGGGATAACAATGAGCAGTTCTTC.

The chain recombines TRBV5-4 with TRBJ2-1, with 7 bases fitting TRBD2. The length of the CDR3 is 13 residues. Germline V gives CDR1 SGHNT, CDR2 YYREEE (reference sequence). With V trimmed by 4 bases and J by 9 bases, 7 bases remained unmatched. CDR3 in amino acids: CASSVGGFSEQFF. CDR3 coding DNA: TGTGCCAGCAGCGTCGGGGGGTTTAGTGAGCAGTTCTTC.

This clonotype was counted between two and nine times. V and J are TRBV25-1 and TRBJ1-5, with D hard to call. Germline values: CDR1 MGHDK, CDR2 SYGVNS. Deletions cut 5 bases from V and 3 bases from J, with 5 bases between. The CDR3 spans 12 residues. The DNA for the CDR3 is TGTGCCAGCAGTCAAAACAATCAGCCCCAGCATTTT. Its protein is CASSQNNQPQHF.

This chain uses TRBV20-1 with TRBJ2-7, with 7 bases matching TRBD1. Trimming at V came to 0 bases and at J to 0 bases, leaving 8 bases not matched to a gene. Germline CDR1 DFQATT, CDR2 SNEGSKA (reference sequence). This CDR3 is built from 16 residues. The DNA for the CDR3 is TGCAGTGCTAGAGATGTCAGGACAGGTTCCTCCTACGAGCAGTACTTC. This translates into CSARDVRTGSSYEQYF.

The rearrangement links TRBV20-1 to TRBJ1-5; no clear D. The CDR3 has 13 residues. The V gene lost 6 bases and the J gene lost 4 bases, with 13 bases spanning the gap. Germline V CDR1 and CDR2: DFQATT, SNEGSKA (reference sequence). CDR3 bases: TGCAGTGCAAGGACTCAGAGTAATCAGCCCCAGCATTTT. This sequence encodes CSARTQSNQPQHF.

The J gene is TRBJ2-7, the V gene TRBV23-1; 8 nucleotides line up with TRBD1. TRBV23-1 carries the ORF label, with uncertain function. The CDR3 spans 17 residues. J was trimmed by 3 bases and V by 6 bases; bases with no gene match: 16. The CDR3 DNA follows: TGCGCCAGCAGGCCGTCCCGGGACAGGCCTCAAGACTACGAGCAGTACTTC. This translates into CASRPSRDRPQDYEQYF.

This rearrangement joins TRBV25-1 to TRBJ1-6; 7 nucleotides line up with TRBD1. In germline, CDR1 is MGHDK, CDR2 SYGVNS. The CDR3 has 14 amino acids. J lost 9 bases, V lost 7 bases, and 9 bases had no gene match. For the CDR3, the DNA is TGTGCCAGCACTGCCCGGGACAGAATTTCACCCCTCCACTTT. This encodes CASTARDRISPLHF.

The chain has TRBV20-1 and TRBJ2-7; 8 bases fit TRBD1. V dropped 2 bases and J dropped 1; count of bases not matched to a gene: 4. Germline V gene sequence: CDR1 DFQATT, CDR2 SNEGSKA (reference sequence). The CDR3 runs 14 residues. The CDR3 sequence is CSARWTGWSYEQYF. In DNA form, the CDR3 reads TGCAGTGCTAGATGGACAGGGTGGTCCTACGAGCAGTACTTC.